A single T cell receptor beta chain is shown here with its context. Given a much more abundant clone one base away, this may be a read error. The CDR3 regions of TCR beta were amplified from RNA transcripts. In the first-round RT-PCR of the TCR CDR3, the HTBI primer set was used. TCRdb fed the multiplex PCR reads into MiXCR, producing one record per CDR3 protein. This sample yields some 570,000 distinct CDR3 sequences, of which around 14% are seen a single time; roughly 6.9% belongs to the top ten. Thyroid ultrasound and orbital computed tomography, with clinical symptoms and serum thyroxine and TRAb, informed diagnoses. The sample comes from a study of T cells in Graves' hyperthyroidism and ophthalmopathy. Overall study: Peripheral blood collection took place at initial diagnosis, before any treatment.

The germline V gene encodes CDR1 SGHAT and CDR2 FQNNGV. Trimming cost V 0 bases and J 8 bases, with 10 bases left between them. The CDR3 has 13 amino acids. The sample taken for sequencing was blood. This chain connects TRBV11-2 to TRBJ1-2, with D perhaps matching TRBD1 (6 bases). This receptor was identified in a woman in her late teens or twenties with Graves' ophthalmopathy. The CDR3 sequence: CASSLEGAAGYTF. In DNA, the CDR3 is TGTGCCAGCAGCTTAGAGGGGGCGGCAGGCTACACCTTC.